These 17 T cell receptor beta chains originate from one sample sequenced in a study of cytomegalovirus exposure and HLA in healthy donors. The method was immunoSEQ multiplex PCR; TCRdb's version includes in-frame clones alone and lacks a portion of them. The sample holds 85,000 to 95,000 clones, roughly 96% seen once. The material sequenced was PBMCs. The receptors come from a man between 18 and 35 years old in good health and CMV-seronegative.

This CDR3 is CASSLPWSNTGELFF. The CDR3 nucleotides read TGTGCCAGCAGCTTGCCCTGGAGTAACACCGGGGAGCTGTTTTTT. The J gene is TRBJ2-2, the V gene TRBV11-3, with D hard to call. This CDR3 spans 15 amino acids. V was clipped by 3 bases and J by 2 bases, with 10 bases between them. Germline V gene data show CDR1 as SGHNT and CDR2 as YENEEA.

The chain is built from TRBV11-2 and TRBJ2-1; 7 bases align to TRBD2. The V and J ends lost 0 bases and 8 bases, in that order; junction bases with no gene match: 7. CDR3 length: 15 residues. Germline V lookup: CDR1 SGHAT, CDR2 FQNNGV. CDR3 in amino acids: CASSLEGREIDEQFF. The CDR3 DNA sequence: TGTGCCAGCAGCTTAGAAGGGAGGGAGATCGATGAGCAGTTCTTC. Full variable domain (rest looked up from reference TRBV11-2 and TRBJ2-1): EAGVAQSPRYKIIEKRQSVAFWCNPISGHATLYWYQQILGQGPKLLIQFQNNGVVDDSQLPKDRFSAERLKGVDSTLKIQPAKLEDSAVYLCASSLEGREIDEQFFGPGTRLTVL.

The V gene is TRBV7-9, the J gene TRBJ2-7; TRBD2 matches at 9 bases. This CDR3 region has 16 residues. The germline gives CDR1 SEHNR, CDR2 FQNEAQ (reference sequence). V dropped 1 base and J dropped 2; count of bases not matched to a gene: 6. CDR3 nucleotide sequence: TGTGCCAGCAGCTTAGGGGGACTAGCAGGCCCCTACGAGCAGTACTTC. It codes for CASSLGGLAGPYEQYF.

The genes are TRBV5-4 and TRBJ2-1, with D unresolved. Germline V CDR1 and CDR2: SGHNT, YYREEE (reference sequence). Between the trimmed V and J ends, which lost 4 bases and 6 bases, there was a span of 14 bases. The CDR3 covers 14 residues. DNA of the CDR3: TGTGCCAGCAGCCCTGCCAATGGCCCCAATGAGCAGTTCTTC. The encoded protein is CASSPANGPNEQFF. The whole variable domain, filled in from reference TRBV5-4 and TRBJ2-1, reads ETGVTQSPTHLIKTRGQQVTLRCSSQSGHNTVSWYQQALGQGPQFIFQYYREEENGRGNFPPRFSGLQFPNYSSELNVNALELDDSALYLCASSPANGPNEQFFGPGTRLTVL.

The genes are TRBV28 and TRBJ1-2; D is unclear. Germline CDR1 is MDHEN and CDR2 is SYDVKM. Trimming pared 5 bases from V and 5 bases from J, leaving 15 bases between. The CDR3 totals 14 residues. CDR3: CASSPKPRVYGYTF. For the CDR3, the DNA is TGTGCCAGCAGTCCCAAACCCCGGGTTTATGGCTACACCTTC.

This rearrangement joins TRBV5-4 to TRBJ1-2; no clear D gene. The germline V and J ends were trimmed by 0 bases and 0 bases, with 6 bases remaining between them. CDR1 SGHNT and CDR2 YYREEE come from the germline V gene (reference sequence). There are 14 residues in the CDR3. CDR3 sequence (DNA): TGTGCCAGCAGCTTGGATACAGCTAACTATGGCTACACCTTC. As protein: CASSLDTANYGYTF.

The V gene is TRBV5-6, the J gene TRBJ2-7; D is perhaps TRBD1 (5 bases). The germline gives CDR1 SGHDT, CDR2 YYEEEE. Trimming took 0 bases from V and 0 from J, leaving 16 bases between them. The CDR3 is 17 amino acids. CDR3 nucleotides: TGTGCCAGCAGCTTGGCCCAGGCTTTAGGGGTCTCCTACGAGCAGTACTTC. It specifies CASSLAQALGVSYEQYF.

The chain links TRBV18 to TRBJ1-2; no reliable D call. Trimming took 2 bases from V and 7 from J, leaving 8 bases between them. Germline CDR1 reads KGHSH; CDR2 reads LQKENI. The CDR3 consists of 12 residues. The DNA of the CDR3 is TGTGCCAGCTCACCAGGGCATGGTGGCTACACCTTC. Translating it yields CASSPGHGGYTF.

The chain uses TRBV18 and TRBJ1-2; no definite D call. Trimming cost V 3 bases and J 9 bases, with 17 bases left between them. The CDR3 is 14 amino acids. Germline values: CDR1 KGHSH, CDR2 LQKENI. CDR3 protein: CASSPPVQRESYTF. The CDR3 nucleotides are TGTGCCAGCTCACCTCCAGTACAACGGGAGAGCTACACCTTC.

The chain has TRBV27 and TRBJ1-2, with TRBD1 identical over 8 bases. CDR1 and CDR2 (germline): MNHEY, SMNVEV (reference sequence). V trimming: 6 bases; J trimming: 8 bases; junction bases outside the gene matches: 11. The CDR3 length is 14 residues. In nucleotides, the CDR3 is TGTGCCAGCAGGGGCCTCGACAGGGGAGTCGGCTACACCTTC. Encoded protein: CASRGLDRGVGYTF.

The V and J genes are TRBV30 and TRBJ1-1; 8 nucleotides match TRBD1. This CDR3 has 14 residues. J gave up 1 base and V 4 bases, and 5 bases lay outside the gene matches. Germline V gene sequence: CDR1 GTSNPN, CDR2 SVGIG (reference sequence). The CDR3 region is CAWNTGGSNTEAFF. In nucleotides, the CDR3 is TGTGCCTGGAACACAGGGGGATCGAACACTGAAGCTTTCTTT.

In DNA form, the CDR3 reads TGTGCCAGCAACCGACGGGACAGGGGGTCGTCCGAGCAGTACGTC. Encoded protein: CASNRRDRGSSEQYV. The chain employs TRBV13 and TRBJ2-7, with TRBD1 identical over 11 bases. Germline CDR1 reads PRHDT; CDR2 reads FYEKMQ (reference sequence). Unmatched junction bases numbered 11, after V lost 7 bases and J lost 6 bases. CDR3 length equals 15 residues.

The J gene is TRBJ2-3, the V gene TRBV19, with TRBD1 identical over 7 bases. V lost 1 base to trimming and J lost 3 bases; unmatched junction nucleotides: 7. Germline V gene sequence: CDR1 LNHDA, CDR2 SQIVND (reference sequence). This CDR3 comprises 16 residues. The DNA for the CDR3 is TGTGCCAGTAGTATAGCAAAGGGGACAGTTACAGATACGCAGTATTTT. This encodes CASSIAKGTVTDTQYF.

The CDR3 DNA sequence: TGTGCCACCAGCAACCATGCCGGGACAGGGGGCAGTGGCTACACCTTC. Translation gives CATSNHAGTGGSGYTF. The rearrangement uses TRBV15 and TRBJ1-2; TRBD1 aligns across 12 bases. Looked up from germline, CDR1 is LNHNV and CDR2 is YYDKDF (reference sequence). CDR3 length: 16 residues. V was pared by 4 bases and J by 7 bases, with 10 bases of the junction left unmatched.

The rearrangement joins TRBV5-1 to TRBJ2-7, with D possibly matching TRBD2 (6 bases). There are 13 residues in the CDR3. The germline CDR1 and CDR2 sequences are SGHRS and YFSETQ. Trimming removed 4 bases from V and 7 bases from J, with 15 bases in between. The CDR3 spells CASSPSGAGEQYV. CDR3 coding DNA: TGCGCCAGCAGCCCTTCCGGGGCGGGGGAGCAGTACGTC.

This sequence joins TRBV15 and TRBJ2-1; 7 nucleotides agree with TRBD1. The CDR3 extends over 19 amino acids. Germline lookup yields CDR1 LNHNV and CDR2 YYDKDF (reference sequence). Germline trimming cut 1 base from V and 4 bases from J; bases unmatched to any gene: 16. CDR3 region: CATSRGPRRGWGIYNEQFF. CDR3 sequence (DNA): TGTGCCACCAGCAGAGGCCCCCGCAGGGGGTGGGGGATATACAATGAGCAGTTCTTC.

The rearrangement joins TRBV19 to TRBJ2-7, with TRBD1 matching over 7 bases. From germline, CDR1 is LNHDA and CDR2 SQIVND (reference sequence). V lost 9 bases, J lost 3 bases, and 8 bases stayed unmatched. The CDR3 runs 13 residues. The CDR3 loop is CASDEGQLYEQYF. CDR3 DNA: TGTGCCAGCGACGAGGGACAGCTCTACGAGCAGTACTTC.